Below are 5 T cell receptor beta chains sequenced from a single sample in a study of graft-versus-host responses after intestinal transplantation. Repertoires were generated with immunoSEQ multiplex PCR, while TCRdb's copy carries only in-frame clones and drops some. This table has about 78,000 clones, around 91% appearing once. These receptors have no known antigen. The sample consisted of unstimulated CD8+ T cells sorted from spleen or lymph node cells, taken before transplant. The receptors come from a human donor who was the organ donor for an intestinal transplant.

The chain employs TRBV10-1 and TRBJ1-5; D unclear. V was pared by 3 bases and J by 4 bases, with 4 bases between. In germline, CDR1 is WNHNN, CDR2 SYGVQD (reference sequence). The length of the CDR3 is 12 residues. The CDR3 nucleotides are TGCGCCAGCAGTGAAGAGAATCAGCCCCAGCATTTT. Its translation is CASSEENQPQHF.

The chain links TRBV25-1 to TRBJ2-2, with 7 positions matching TRBD1. With 4 bases clipped from V and 2 bases from J, the junction kept 7 bases outside the gene matches. Germline V lookup: CDR1 MGHDK, CDR2 SYGVNS. This CDR3 is 16 amino acids long. CDR3 sequence (DNA): TGTGCCAGCAGTGGGTACACAGGGGTTAACACCGGGGAGCTGTTTTTT. Translation: CASSGYTGVNTGELFF.

The chain uses TRBV6-6 and TRBJ1-1; weak D call: TRBD1 (6 bases). Germline CDR1 and CDR2: MNHNY and SVGAGI (reference sequence). V was cut by 7 bases and J by 3 bases, with 12 bases left in between. The CDR3 sequence is 13 residues long. The CDR3 region is CASTPGTHTEAFF. CDR3 bases: TGTGCCAGCACCCCGGGGACACACACTGAAGCTTTCTTT.

The V call is TRBV28, the J call TRBJ2-1; 8 nucleotides align to TRBD1. V was clipped by 5 bases and J by 5 bases; unmatched bases: 11. Germline CDR1 is MDHEN and CDR2 is SYDVKM. This CDR3 comprises 16 residues. The CDR3 nucleotides are TGTGCCAGCAGTCCCGCCGGGACAGGTAATCACAATGAGCAGTTCTTC. Its translation: CASSPAGTGNHNEQFF.

V usage is TRBV25-1 and J usage is TRBJ1-1, with a weak D call TRBD1 (5 bases). This CDR3 is built from 14 residues. Trimming removed 6 bases at V and 3 bases at J, with 14 bases between. Germline V gene data show CDR1 as MGHDK and CDR2 as SYGVNS. The CDR3 nucleotides read TGTGCCAGCAGCAGGGAAGTAAAGGACACTGAAGCTTTCTTT. This gives the protein CASSREVKDTEAFF.